This TCR beta chain was recovered during a study of a mutant IDH1 vaccine in newly diagnosed glioma. On the study more broadly: There were eight vaccinations for patients, given in weeks 1, 3, 5, 7, 11, 15, 19 and 23. Patients' prior therapy spanned radiotherapy, temozolomide, or both; most underwent both. First vaccine doses came 4-6 weeks after radiotherapy alone, or with temozolomide cycles.

The CDR3 loop spans 15 amino acids. Trimming shortened V by 7 bases and J by 0 bases, and 13 bases separated the two germline ends. The germline V gene has CDR1 MNHNS and CDR2 SASEGT. Study-wide points: Vaccine-induced immune responses occurred in over 80% of patients.

Assay: immunoSEQ multiplex PCR; the TCRdb copy retains only in-frame clones and omits some. This sample yields about 60,000 clones, of which approximately 80% are seen a single time; roughly 3.5% belongs to the top ten. The sample's time point: week 11, during vaccination. Topical imiquimod was applied with each vaccine dose, which held 300 ug of mutant IDH1 20-mer peptide. A note on this clone: Antigen unknown.

This clonotype originated in a man under 40 with glioma. The rearrangement links TRBV6-1 to TRBJ1-3, with D unclear. Specimen: PBMCs, collected from a glioma patient whose treatment included an IDH1 peptide vaccine. Written as DNA, the CDR3 is TGTGCCAGCATCTCGACATCCTTCTCTGGAAACACCATATATTTT. Its protein product is CASISTSFSGNTIYF.